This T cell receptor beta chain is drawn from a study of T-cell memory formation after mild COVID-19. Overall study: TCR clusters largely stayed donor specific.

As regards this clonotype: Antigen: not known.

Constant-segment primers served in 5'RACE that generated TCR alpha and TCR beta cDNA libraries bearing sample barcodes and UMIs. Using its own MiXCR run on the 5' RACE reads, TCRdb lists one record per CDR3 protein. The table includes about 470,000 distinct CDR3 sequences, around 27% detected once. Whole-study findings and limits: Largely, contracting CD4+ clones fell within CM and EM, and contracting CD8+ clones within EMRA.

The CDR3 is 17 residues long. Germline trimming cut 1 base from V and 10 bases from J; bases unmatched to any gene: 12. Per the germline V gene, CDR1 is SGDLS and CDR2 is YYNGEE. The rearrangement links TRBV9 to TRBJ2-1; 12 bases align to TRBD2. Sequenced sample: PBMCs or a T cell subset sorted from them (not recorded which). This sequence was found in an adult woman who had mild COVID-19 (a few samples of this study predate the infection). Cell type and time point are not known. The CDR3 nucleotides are TGTGCCAGCAGCGTACGGGCTAGCGGGGGGGACAGGGGAGAGCAGTTCTTC. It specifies CASSVRASGGDRGEQFF.